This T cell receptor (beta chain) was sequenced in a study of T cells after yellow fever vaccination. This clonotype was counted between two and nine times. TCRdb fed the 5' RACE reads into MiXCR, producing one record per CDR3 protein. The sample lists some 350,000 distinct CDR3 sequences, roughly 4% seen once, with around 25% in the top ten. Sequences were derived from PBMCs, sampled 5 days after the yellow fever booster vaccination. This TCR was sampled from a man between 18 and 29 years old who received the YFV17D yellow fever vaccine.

CDR3 sequence (DNA): TGTGCCAGTAGTATAGATCTATGGGGAGCGGGGAATGAGCAGTTCTTC. As protein: CASSIDLWGAGNEQFF. The rearrangement joins TRBV19 to TRBJ2-1; 7 bases fit TRBD2. This CDR3 is 16 amino acids long. Trimming cost V 0 bases and J 7 bases; bases outside gene matches: 9. The germline gives CDR1 LNHDA, CDR2 SQIVND (reference sequence).